The T cell receptor beta chain under discussion was sequenced for a study of blood T cell repertoires in COVID-19. Study-level background: Material from acute and convalescent COVID-19 was sourced from the United States, Italy and Spain. PBMCs, B-cell-depleted T cells, or T cells provided the cDNA or gDNA that made up the material.

Methods used by the authors: Estimates of nucleated cell counts were drawn from the amplification of reference gene primers. Clones were sequenced by immunoSEQ multiplex PCR, and TCRdb holds only the in-frame ones, with some missing. V and J calls and clone size come straight from that table; D and trimming were deduced from the DNA. The sample lists roughly 480,000 clones, approximately 92% occurring once. Seattle-derived patients entered the study during active infection and were followed longitudinally. Trimming cost V 3 bases and J 0 bases; bases outside gene matches: 15. This CDR3 region has 21 residues. Germline assignment: CDR1 MDHEN and CDR2 SYDVKM.

The chain uses TRBV28 and TRBJ1-5; TRBD1 matches 12 bases. This receptor was taken from a young man with COVID-19, enrolled during active disease. The sequenced sample consisted of peripheral blood. As DNA, the CDR3 is TGTGCCAGCAGTTTTGGGCCTGGGACAGGGGGCAAGTTCGGTAGCAATCAGCCCCAGCATTTT. As protein: CASSFGPGTGGKFGSNQPQHF.